The 29 T cell receptor beta chains below come from one sample, sequenced in a study of blood T cell repertoires in COVID-19 (dated by TCRdb to 2018 to 2021). The library relied on the immunoSEQ multiplex PCR assay. Entries here come from immuneACCESS through TCRdb and include only in-frame sequences with V and J called. Some clones fail to appear in such tables; in the studies checked, an unresolved V gene covers under half of the shortfall, and the cause of the remainder is unknown. Counted in this sample were some 270,000 clones; 75% to 90% of them appeared once. Of the sample, over 4% falls within the top ten clones. The sequencing sample was made of PBMCs or T cells enriched from blood (not recorded which). The receptors come from a woman in her twenties or thirties with acute COVID-19.

The chain is built from TRBV27 and TRBJ2-2; weak D call: TRBD2 (6 bases). Germline V gives CDR1 MNHEY, CDR2 SMNVEV (reference sequence). The CDR3 is 14 amino acids. V lost 7 bases and J 10 bases, leaving 19 bases between the germline ends. CDR3 loop: CASTWRDGSEELFF. CDR3 nucleotides: TGTGCCAGCACCTGGCGCGACGGGAGTGAGGAGCTGTTTTTT.

The chain couples TRBV4-2 to TRBJ1-6; no firm D call. With 2 bases removed from V and 7 bases from J, the gap between germline ends came to 3 bases. Germline CDR1 and CDR2: LGHNA and YNFKEQ. This CDR3 has 12 residues. CDR3 amino acids: CASSQQNSPLHF. Here the CDR3 DNA reads TGTGCCAGCAGCCAACAGAATTCACCCCTCCACTTT.

The chain joins TRBV19 to TRBJ2-1; possible D gene TRBD1, 5 bases. Trimming left V 0 bases short and J 3 bases short, with 9 bases between. From germline, CDR1 is LNHDA and CDR2 SQIVND (reference sequence). The CDR3 spans 15 residues. CDR3 bases: TGTGCCAGTAGTATAGAAGGGGCCAACTACAATGAGCAGTTCTTC. This codes for CASSIEGANYNEQFF. The variable domain in full, completed from reference TRBV19 and TRBJ2-1, reads DGGITQSPKYLFRKEGQNVTLSCEQNLNHDAMYWYRQDPGQGLRLIYYSQIVNDFQKGDIAEGYSVSREKKESFPLTVTSAQKNPTAFYLCASSIEGANYNEQFFGPGTRLTVL.

This rearrangement joins TRBV4-3 to TRBJ2-7; 8 nucleotides agree with TRBD1. In germline, CDR1 is LGHNA, CDR2 YSLEER. After removal of 2 bases from V and 3 bases from J, the junction contained 12 bases not matched to a gene. CDR3 length: 17 amino acids. The CDR3 sequence is CASSQLLTGTGNYEQYF. The CDR3 coding sequence is TGCGCCAGCAGCCAACTTCTAACCGGGACAGGCAACTACGAGCAGTACTTC.

This chain links TRBV19 with TRBJ1-5; a weak D match, TRBD1 (6 bases). The CDR3 is made up of 14 amino acids. Germline V gene sequence: CDR1 LNHDA, CDR2 SQIVND (reference sequence). Trimming stripped 4 bases from V and 8 bases from J, with 15 bases between. CDR3 sequence reads: CASSTNREGKPQHF. The CDR3 DNA reads as TGTGCCAGTAGTACCAACAGGGAGGGTAAGCCCCAGCATTTT.

V gene TRBV27 combines with J gene TRBJ1-1, with TRBD1 matching 7 bases. Trimming removed 4 bases from V and 1 base from J; junction bases left unmatched: 6. This CDR3 has 15 amino acids. The germline gives CDR1 MNHEY, CDR2 SMNVEV (reference sequence). The CDR3 nucleotides are TGTGCCAGCAGTTCACCGGGACAGAGGAACACTGAAGCTTTCTTT. It codes for CASSSPGQRNTEAFF.

The genes are TRBV10-3 and TRBJ2-1; 7 nucleotides line up with TRBD2. Germline V gene lookup returns CDR1 ENHRY and CDR2 SYGVKD. The CDR3 has 14 amino acids. The V segment lost 9 bases and the J segment 8 bases; nucleotides outside the gene matches: 13. Here the CDR3 DNA reads TGTGCCATTGGGGGTGGGACCCGGGGGGATGAGCAGTTCTTC. Translating it yields CAIGGGTRGDEQFF.

J is TRBJ2-3 and V is TRBV24-1; tentatively, D is TRBD1 (6 bases). V was shortened by 5 bases and J by 7 bases, with 18 bases between the two germline ends. There are 15 residues in the CDR3. Germline CDR1 and CDR2: KGHDR and SFDVKD. The CDR3 DNA reads TGTGCCACCAGTGTATCAGGGGTGGACATACATACGCAGTATTTT. The encoded protein is CATSVSGVDIHTQYF.

This sequence joins TRBV29-1 and TRBJ2-3, with D hard to call. This CDR3 contains 10 residues. Trimming left V 2 bases short and J 5 bases short, with 2 bases between. In germline, CDR1 is SQVTM, CDR2 ANQGSEA. For the CDR3, the DNA is TGCAGCGTTGAACGAGATACGCAGTATTTT. Protein product: CSVERDTQYF.

The chain has TRBV29-1 and TRBJ2-5; 9 bases map to TRBD1. V gave up 4 bases and J gave up 5 bases; unmatched junction bases: 14. CDR1 is SQVTM and CDR2 is ANQGSEA in the germline V gene. The CDR3 is 16 residues long. CDR3 amino acids: CSVGPWDRDHLETQYF. The DNA of the CDR3 is TGCAGCGTTGGGCCGTGGGACAGGGACCACCTGGAGACCCAGTACTTC.

This chain connects TRBV2 to TRBJ1-4; 8 nucleotides agree with TRBD1. The CDR3 has 15 residues. The J segment lost 13 bases and the V segment lost 3 bases, leaving 13 bases of the junction unmatched. Per the germline V gene, CDR1 is SNHLY and CDR2 is FYNNEI. The CDR3 spells CASSEVDRVGEGLFF. The CDR3 nucleotides read TGTGCCAGCAGTGAGGTGGACAGGGTCGGTGAGGGACTGTTTTTT. Supplemented by reference TRBV2 and TRBJ1-4, the full variable domain reads EPEVTQTPSHQVTQMGQEVILRCVPISNHLYFYWYRQILGQKVEFLVSFYNNEISEKSEIFDDQFSVERPDGSNFTLKIRSTKLEDSAMYFCASSEVDRVGEGLFFGSGTQLSVL.

The rearrangement links TRBV6-5 to TRBJ2-7; D gene ambiguous. The length of the CDR3 is 13 residues. Germline V lookup: CDR1 MNHEY, CDR2 SVGAGI. V lost 0 bases, J lost 4 bases, and 7 bases lay in between. The CDR3 loop reads CASSYSDGYEQYF. The CDR3 DNA is TGTGCCAGCAGTTACTCAGACGGGTACGAGCAGTACTTC.

This chain connects TRBV29-1 to TRBJ2-3, with TRBD2 as a possible D gene (6 bases). Germline CDR1 and CDR2: SQVTM and ANQGSEA. Trimming cost V 1 base and J 6 bases, with 17 bases left between them. This CDR3 region has 15 residues. The CDR3, as DNA: TGCAGCGTTGAAGGGTGGAGGGGCAGATTGGATACGCAGTATTTT. Protein product: CSVEGWRGRLDTQYF.

This chain uses TRBV7-2 with TRBJ2-3; 9 nucleotides agree with TRBD2. This CDR3 is 14 amino acids long. Losses at the gene ends were 5 bases for V and 1 base for J; bases not matched to a gene: 1. Per germline, CDR1 SGHTA and CDR2 FQGNSA. The CDR3 DNA sequence: TGTGCCAGCAGCCGGACTAGCGGCACAGATACGCAGTATTTT. This sequence encodes CASSRTSGTDTQYF.

V usage is TRBV6-5 and J usage is TRBJ1-5; 8 nucleotides agree with TRBD1. The germline gives CDR1 MNHEY, CDR2 SVGAGI. The CDR3 length is 15 residues. Trimming at V came to 4 bases and at J to 5 bases, leaving 7 bases not matched to a gene. The CDR3 sequence: CASSLSQGADQPQHF. For the CDR3, the DNA is TGTGCCAGCAGTTTGTCCCAGGGGGCCGATCAGCCCCAGCATTTT.

This clone came up many times. The chain links TRBV19 to TRBJ2-1, with 8 bases lining up with TRBD2. The CDR3 runs 14 residues. With 3 bases clipped from V and 7 bases from J, the junction kept 5 bases outside the gene matches. CDR1 LNHDA and CDR2 SQIVND come from the germline V gene (reference sequence). The CDR3 bases are TGTGCCAGTAGTATCGGGGGGGCAGGGAATGAGCAGTTCTTC. It encodes CASSIGGAGNEQFF. The full variable domain, completed using reference TRBV19 and TRBJ2-1, is DGGITQSPKYLFRKEGQNVTLSCEQNLNHDAMYWYRQDPGQGLRLIYYSQIVNDFQKGDIAEGYSVSREKKESFPLTVTSAQKNPTAFYLCASSIGGAGNEQFFGPGTRLTVL.

This chain links TRBV6-5 with TRBJ1-1; 7 nucleotides align to TRBD1. The CDR3 contains 15 residues. In germline, CDR1 is MNHEY, CDR2 SVGAGI. V lost 3 bases, J lost 1 base, and 5 bases stayed unmatched. The CDR3 nucleotides are TGTGCCAGCAGTTATGATGACAGGGCGAACACTGAAGCTTTCTTT. Encoded protein: CASSYDDRANTEAFF.

This sequence joins TRBV2 and TRBJ2-2; D is perhaps TRBD2 (6 bases). Germline V gene sequence: CDR1 SNHLY, CDR2 FYNNEI. The CDR3 extends over 16 amino acids. V lost 6 bases, J lost 4 bases, and 18 bases lay in between. The CDR3 loop is CASSPPTGAGTGELFF. In DNA, the CDR3 is TGTGCCAGCAGCCCCCCGACGGGAGCGGGCACCGGGGAGCTGTTTTTT.

This chain's CDR3 is CASSIDRYGGLQYNEQFF. In nucleotides, the CDR3 is TGTGCCAGTAGTATAGATCGGTACGGCGGGCTCCAATACAATGAGCAGTTCTTC. This chain connects TRBV19 to TRBJ2-1; D might be TRBD2 (5 bases). Germline CDR1 is LNHDA and CDR2 is SQIVND (reference sequence). This CDR3 comprises 18 residues. Trimming pared 0 bases from V and 4 bases from J, leaving 19 bases between.

The V gene is TRBV7-3, the J gene TRBJ2-1, with D perhaps matching TRBD2 (5 bases). Deletions cut 5 bases from V and 4 bases from J, with 15 bases between. This CDR3 contains 15 residues. The germline gives CDR1 SGHTA, CDR2 FQGTGA. The CDR3 reads CASSPGSSLYNEQFF. Written as DNA, the CDR3 is TGTGCCAGCAGCCCGGGGAGCTCTTTGTACAATGAGCAGTTCTTC.

This clone was found a few times. The V and J genes are TRBV6-5 and TRBJ1-5; 7 nucleotides line up with TRBD1. The length of the CDR3 is 14 residues. The germline V gene encodes CDR1 MNHEY and CDR2 SVGAGI. The V and J ends lost 7 bases and 0 bases, in that order; junction bases with no gene match: 3. The CDR3 bases are TGTGCCAGCAAAACAGGGGTTAGCAATCAGCCCCAGCATTTT. Translated: CASKTGVSNQPQHF.

The DNA of the CDR3 is TGTGCCAGCAGCTCATTCCGACTAGCCCCTCACTACAATGAGCAGTTCTTC. Translated, it gives CASSSFRLAPHYNEQFF. This rearrangement joins TRBV7-9 to TRBJ2-1; 7 nucleotides line up with TRBD2. Germline V gene data show CDR1 as SEHNR and CDR2 as FQNEAQ (reference sequence). The CDR3 extends over 17 amino acids. The ends lost 4 bases at V and 3 bases at J; junction bases unmatched: 12.

The V gene is TRBV28, the J gene TRBJ2-7; D gene uncertain. Germline loops: CDR1 MDHEN, CDR2 SYDVKM. This CDR3 region has 13 residues. V lost 2 bases, J lost 2 bases, and 7 bases lay in between. As DNA, the CDR3 is TGTGCCAGCAGTTTACGAGTGGCCTACGAGCAGTACTTC. As protein: CASSLRVAYEQYF. Looking up the rest from reference TRBV28 and TRBJ2-7 gives the full variable domain: DVKVTQSSRYLVKRTGEKVFLECVQDMDHENMFWYRQDPGLGLRLIYFSYDVKMKEKGDIPEGYSVSREKKERFSLILESASTNQTSMYLCASSLRVAYEQYFGPGTRLTVT.

The rearrangement uses TRBV28 and TRBJ2-1, with 7 bases that match TRBD2. Per germline, CDR1 MDHEN and CDR2 SYDVKM. The J segment lost 5 bases and the V segment lost 6 bases, leaving 10 bases of the junction unmatched. CDR3 size: 15 residues. CDR3: CASSGTIRPHNEQFF. As DNA, the CDR3 is TGTGCCAGCAGCGGGACTATCCGCCCCCACAATGAGCAGTTCTTC.

The chain combines TRBV24-1 with TRBJ2-3, with 9 bases aligning to TRBD1. CDR1 KGHDR and CDR2 SFDVKD come from the germline V gene. Losses at the gene ends were 10 bases for V and 3 bases for J; bases not matched to a gene: 7. This CDR3 is built from 14 residues. The CDR3 reads CATTGTGSTDTQYF. In DNA, the CDR3 is TGTGCCACAACCGGGACAGGGTCAACAGATACGCAGTATTTT.

The rearrangement links TRBV6-1 to TRBJ2-1, with TRBD1 identical over 7 bases. This CDR3 contains 15 residues. V dropped 1 base and J dropped 3; count of bases not matched to a gene: 3. Germline assignment: CDR1 MNHNS and CDR2 SASEGT. The CDR3 spells CASSEGGQLYNEQFF. The CDR3, as DNA: TGTGCCAGCAGTGAAGGGGGACAGCTCTACAATGAGCAGTTCTTC.

This clone was counted once. The chain carries TRBV28 and TRBJ2-2, with a weak D call TRBD1 (6 bases). Trimming pared 7 bases from V and 5 bases from J, leaving 14 bases between. This CDR3 region has 14 residues. The germline CDR1 and CDR2 sequences are MDHEN and SYDVKM. CDR3 DNA: TGTGCCAGCACAGGGGTAGGAAAGACCGGGGAGCTGTTTTTT. This translates into CASTGVGKTGELFF.

The chain has TRBV6-2 or TRBV6-3 and TRBJ2-2, with 8 bases identical to TRBD2. Germline lookup yields CDR1 MNHEY and CDR2 SVGEGT. Trimming took 0 bases from V and 2 from J; bases not matched to a gene: 14. This CDR3 contains 20 residues. The CDR3 sequence is CASSYSSASGPNTNTGELFF. In nucleotides, the CDR3 is TGTGCCAGCAGTTACTCTTCGGCTAGCGGGCCCAACACTAACACCGGGGAGCTGTTTTTT.

This rearrangement joins TRBV10-3 to TRBJ1-5; 7 bases align to TRBD1. The germline CDR1 and CDR2 sequences are ENHRY and SYGVKD. CDR3 size: 16 residues. The trim removed 6 bases at V and 0 bases at J, leaving 8 bases unmatched. The CDR3 DNA is TGTGCCATCAGCCTAGACAGGGAATTTAGCAATCAGCCCCAGCATTTT. Translated, it gives CAISLDREFSNQPQHF.